A single sample is the source of the 26 T cell receptor beta chains below, sequenced in a study of shared T cell receptors in the human thymus. This table comes from immunoSEQ multiplex PCR, and its TCRdb copy is limited to in-frame clones, with some not included. Of some 760,000 clones listed, 80% to 90% are singletons. These data were likewise used in another study, on human thymus T cells.

The sample was thymocytes. The receptors were sampled from a girl under two years old with a congenital heart defect.

This clone was counted only a few times. The rearrangement uses TRBV29-1 and TRBJ2-4; D ambiguous. Trimming stripped 5 bases from V and 0 bases from J, with 14 bases between. Germline assignment: CDR1 SQVTM and CDR2 ANQGSEA. This CDR3 comprises 15 residues. The CDR3 sequence is CSVPSDPLAKNIQYF. The CDR3 DNA reads TGCAGCGTTCCATCAGATCCCCTAGCCAAAAACATTCAGTACTTC.

The chain employs TRBV10-2 and TRBJ2-2, with 9 positions matching TRBD2. Germline V gene data show CDR1 as WSHSY and CDR2 as SAAADI. This CDR3 is 15 amino acids long. Germline trimming cut 5 bases from V and 3 bases from J; bases unmatched to any gene: 4. The CDR3 loop is CASSLAGAYTGELFF. The CDR3 DNA sequence: TGCGCCAGCAGTTTAGCGGGGGCCTACACCGGGGAGCTGTTTTTT.

Notes on this clone: Other nucleotide sequences in the sample specify the same CDR3. The CDR3 loop is CASSLSRVRRRETQYF. In DNA form, the CDR3 reads TGTGCCAGCAGTTTAAGTCGGGTTAGACGACGGGAGACCCAGTACTTC. The gene calls are TRBV28 and TRBJ2-5, with no clear D. V lost 2 bases and J lost 5, with 18 bases in between. This CDR3 has 16 residues. Per the germline V gene, CDR1 is MDHEN and CDR2 is SYDVKM.

The chain joins TRBV5-1 to TRBJ1-1; weak D call: TRBD1 (5 bases). This CDR3 region has 13 residues. Between the trimmed V and J ends, which lost 2 bases and 7 bases, there was a span of 12 bases. The V gene's germline CDR1 is SGHRS and CDR2 YFSETQ. In DNA, the CDR3 is TGCGCCAGCAGCTTAAGAGGGGAGGGTGAAGCTTTCTTT. It is translated as CASSLRGEGEAFF. Filled out from reference TRBV5-1 and TRBJ1-1, the complete variable domain reads KAGVTQTPRYLIKTRGQQVTLSCSPISGHRSVSWYQQTPGQGLQFLFEYFSETQRNKGNFPGRFSGRQFSNSRSEMNVSTLELGDSALYLCASSLRGEGEAFFGQGTRLTVV.

The chain combines TRBV28 with TRBJ1-3, with TRBD1 as a possible D gene (5 bases). The CDR3 sequence is 15 residues long. The germline V gene encodes CDR1 MDHEN and CDR2 SYDVKM. The V end was cut by 8 bases, the J end by 8 bases, with 22 bases between. The DNA of the CDR3 is TGTGCCAGCCTACGTCAGTTGGGGCCCGGAGACACCATATATTTT. Translated: CASLRQLGPGDTIYF.

The V and J genes are TRBV6-1 and TRBJ2-5; possible D gene TRBD2, 6 bases. The V and J ends lost 4 bases and 1 base respectively, with 22 bases between them. CDR1 is MNHNS and CDR2 is SASEGT in the germline V gene. This CDR3 has 18 residues. The CDR3 sequence is CASSGPYRRAVPQETQYF. The DNA of the CDR3 is TGTGCCAGCAGTGGTCCCTACAGGAGGGCCGTCCCCCAAGAGACCCAGTACTTC.

This chain uses TRBV25-1 with TRBJ1-1; weak D call: TRBD1 (6 bases). The germline CDR1 and CDR2 sequences are MGHDK and SYGVNS. V lost 4 bases, J lost 5 bases, and 8 bases lay in between. The CDR3 is made up of 12 amino acids. The CDR3 DNA follows: TGTGCCAGCAGTGGCAGGGGTACTGAAGCTTTCTTT. The encoded protein is CASSGRGTEAFF.

The gene calls are TRBV5-6 and TRBJ2-1; perhaps TRBD1 as D (6 bases). From germline, CDR1 is SGHDT and CDR2 YYEEEE. The CDR3 extends over 13 amino acids. Trimming took 3 bases from V and 9 from J, leaving 13 bases between them. This chain's CDR3 is CASSSQGWGEQFF. CDR3 DNA: TGTGCCAGCAGCTCACAGGGATGGGGTGAGCAGTTCTTC.

This clone has just one count. The chain joins TRBV7-2 to TRBJ2-4, with TRBD1 as a possible D gene (5 bases). Trimming removed 1 base at V and 5 bases at J, with 12 bases between. The CDR3 consists of 15 residues. CDR1 SGHTA and CDR2 FQGNSA come from the germline V gene. Written as DNA, the CDR3 is TGTGCCAGCAGCTTAGTGTGGCGCAGGGAAAACATTCAGTACTTC. It specifies CASSLVWRRENIQYF.

The J gene is TRBJ1-2, the V gene TRBV5-6, with D uncertain. The germline gives CDR1 SGHDT, CDR2 YYEEEE. V lost 1 base and J lost 0, with 4 bases in between. This CDR3 is built from 13 residues. CDR3 residues: CASSLWPNYGYTF. The CDR3, as DNA: TGTGCCAGCAGCTTGTGGCCTAACTATGGCTACACCTTC.

CDR3 sequence: CASSRGQLFYSPLHF. In DNA form, the CDR3 reads TGTGCCAGCAGCCGTGGACAGCTTTTTTATTCACCCCTCCACTTT. The rearrangement joins TRBV6-1 to TRBJ1-6; tentative D call: TRBD1 (6 bases). Deletions cut 6 bases from V and 8 bases from J, with 17 bases between. The CDR3 has 15 residues. Germline CDR1 and CDR2: MNHNS and SASEGT.

The gene calls are TRBV10-1 and TRBJ2-1; D perhaps matches TRBD2 (6 bases). The CDR3 spans 18 residues. Germline V gene lookup returns CDR1 WNHNN and CDR2 SYGVQD (reference sequence). V gave up 7 bases and J gave up 0 bases, with 22 bases separating them. The CDR3 nucleotides read TGCGCCAGCAACGCAGGGAGAGGACGGGGGAGCTCCTACAATGAGCAGTTCTTC. This sequence encodes CASNAGRGRGSSYNEQFF.

This clone was seen a handful of times. The chain couples TRBV27 to TRBJ1-5; 11 positions agree with TRBD1. The CDR3 length is 16 residues. V shed 6 bases, J shed 4 bases, and the junction held 8 bases outside the gene matches. Germline-derived CDR1 and CDR2 are MNHEY and SMNVEV (reference sequence). The CDR3 here is CASSSGQGAGNQPQHF. The CDR3 DNA sequence: TGTGCCAGCAGCTCAGGACAGGGGGCCGGAAATCAGCCCCAGCATTTT.

The chain carries TRBV4-1 and TRBJ2-7; D is possibly TRBD2 (6 bases). The ends were cut back, 4 bases at V and 6 bases at J, with 16 bases in the middle. CDR1 MGHRA and CDR2 YSYEKL come from the germline V gene. The CDR3 has 14 residues. For the CDR3, the DNA is TGCGCCAGCAGCCCGCTACCTTTGGAGGGCGAGCAGTACTTC. This gives the protein CASSPLPLEGEQYF.

This clone has only one observation. The chain combines TRBV6-1 with TRBJ1-2; TRBD1 might be the D (5 bases). The CDR3 extends over 13 amino acids. The ends were cut back, 2 bases at V and 8 bases at J, with 12 bases in the middle. Germline CDR1 MNHNS, CDR2 SASEGT. The CDR3, as DNA: TGTGCCAGCAGTGAAAGTGGAGGGGTCGGCTACACCTTC. Translated: CASSESGGVGYTF.

The gene calls are TRBV4-1 and TRBJ2-1, with 12 positions matching TRBD2. V trimming: 4 bases; J trimming: 4 bases; junction bases outside the gene matches: 2. The germline CDR1 and CDR2 sequences are MGHRA and YSYEKL. The CDR3 is 15 residues long. The CDR3 here is CASSPGTSGYNEQFF. The CDR3 DNA is TGCGCCAGCAGCCCCGGGACTAGCGGGTACAATGAGCAGTTCTTC.

The CDR3 is CPRGITDTQYF. CDR3 nucleotides: TGCCCGAGGGGGATAACAGATACGCAGTATTTT. The rearrangement links TRBV5-1 to TRBJ2-3, with D perhaps TRBD1 (6 bases). The length of the CDR3 is 11 residues. Germline V gives CDR1 SGHRS, CDR2 YFSETQ.

The CDR3 coding sequence is TGCGCCAGCAGCCAAGATATGGAGGACAGGGCCATGAACACTGAAGCTTTCTTT. Its translation is CASSQDMEDRAMNTEAFF. The chain carries TRBV4-1 and TRBJ1-1, with TRBD1 matching over 8 bases. CDR1 is MGHRA, CDR2 YSYEKL, per germline. V shed 0 bases and J 0 bases; nucleotides not matched to a gene: 9. The CDR3 is made up of 18 amino acids.

The chain recombines TRBV15 with TRBJ1-5; D is unclear. Germline V gives CDR1 LNHNV, CDR2 YYDKDF (reference sequence). The CDR3 totals 14 residues. With 1 base removed from V and 4 bases from J, the gap between germline ends came to 8 bases. CDR3: CATSRGLPNQPQHF. CDR3 DNA sequence: TGTGCCACCAGCAGAGGACTACCTAATCAGCCCCAGCATTTT.

This chain joins TRBV6-4 and TRBJ2-3; no definite D call. In germline, CDR1 is MRHNA, CDR2 SNTAGT. V was trimmed by 0 bases and J by 0 bases, leaving 4 bases between them. The CDR3 contains 14 residues. The CDR3, as DNA: TGTGCCAGCAGTGACTCGACTAGCACAGATACGCAGTATTTT. It encodes CASSDSTSTDTQYF.

The V call is TRBV15, the J call TRBJ2-6, with a weak D call TRBD2 (5 bases). Per germline, CDR1 LNHNV and CDR2 YYDKDF (reference sequence). This CDR3 region has 18 residues. V lost 3 bases and J lost 0, with 15 bases in between. CDR3 sequence (DNA): TGTGCCACCAGCAGGTTAGGAGAAGGACTCTCTGGGGCCAACGTCCTGACTTTC. This codes for CATSRLGEGLSGANVLTF.

The J gene is TRBJ2-5, the V gene TRBV5-6, with D possibly being TRBD1 (5 bases). The CDR3 runs 16 residues. V was pared by 4 bases and J by 1 base, with 17 bases between. Germline V gene data show CDR1 as SGHDT and CDR2 as YYEEEE. The CDR3: CASSPIQRRAQETQYF. DNA for the CDR3: TGTGCCAGCAGCCCCATCCAGCGCAGGGCCCAAGAGACCCAGTACTTC.

This chain links TRBV15 with TRBJ1-2; D gene uncertain. V lost 3 bases, J lost 4 bases, and 15 bases lay in between. The germline V gene encodes CDR1 LNHNV and CDR2 YYDKDF (reference sequence). The CDR3 is made up of 15 amino acids. CDR3 nucleotide sequence: TGTGCCACCAGCAGTTCCCCGAAGCCTTCCTATGGCTACACCTTC. This sequence encodes CATSSSPKPSYGYTF. Drawing the rest from reference TRBV15 and TRBJ1-2, the complete variable domain is DAMVIQNPRYQVTQFGKPVTLSCSQTLNHNVMYWYQQKSSQAPKLLFHYYDKDFNNEADTPDNFQSRRPNTSFCFLDIRSPGLGDTAMYLCATSSSPKPSYGYTFGSGTRLTVV.

This rearrangement joins TRBV20-1 to TRBJ2-3; unclear D gene. Germline-derived CDR1 and CDR2 are DFQATT and SNEGSKA (reference sequence). The CDR3 has 10 residues. The V end was cut by 3 bases, the J end by 5 bases, with 3 bases between. Written as DNA, the CDR3 is TGCAGTGCTAGCTTAGATACGCAGTATTTT. Amino acid sequence: CSASLDTQYF.

The chain combines TRBV27 with TRBJ1-1; D remains ambiguous. This CDR3 has 13 residues. V lost 0 bases and J 4 bases, leaving 6 bases between the germline ends. Germline CDR1 and CDR2: MNHEY and SMNVEV (reference sequence). The CDR3 DNA reads as TGTGCCAGCAGTTTATCGCACGGCACTGAAGCTTTCTTT. Its translation: CASSLSHGTEAFF.

The chain employs TRBV11-1 and TRBJ2-1, with D unresolved. The CDR3 sequence is 11 residues long. Germline CDR1 is SGHAT and CDR2 is FQDESV (reference sequence). Trimming removed 3 bases at V and 11 bases at J, with 8 bases between. DNA for the CDR3: TGTGCCAGCAGCTTCAGACTCAAGCAGTTCTTC. Amino acid sequence: CASSFRLKQFF.